This T cell receptor (beta chain) was sequenced in a study of OX40 agonist ivuxolimab in advanced cancers. The overall study: Ivuxolimab, which patients received intravenously every 2 weeks, was dosed at 0.01 to 10 mg/kg. Two patients with cutaneous melanoma and one with hepatocellular carcinoma, three in total, showed partial responses. Notes on the study in general: At 0.1 to 3.0 mg/kg and by week 6, clonal expansion occurred in CD4+ and CD8+ blood T cells.

CDR3 length: 13 amino acids. V dropped 5 bases and J dropped 4 bases, with 11 bases sitting between them. CDR1 is MNHNS and CDR2 is SASEGT in the germline V gene. Data came from immunoSEQ multiplex PCR; TCRdb stores just in-frame clones and leaves some out. The sample yields about 65,000 clones, about 92% seen once. Blood samples were obtained at baseline, cycle 4 day 1, and cycle 7 day 1. As regards this clone: The antigen is not known.

The source material was CD4+ or CD8+ T cells sorted from blood, sampled in a trial of the OX40 agonist ivuxolimab. V and J are TRBV6-1 and TRBJ1-2; weak D call: TRBD1 (6 bases). This TCR derives from an adult with an advanced solid tumor such as melanoma, head and neck, liver or kidney cancer. CDR3 DNA sequence: TGTGCCAGCAGTTGGGGGCAAGGCTATGGCTACACCTTC. This encodes CASSWGQGYGYTF.